This TCR beta chain was recovered during a study of cytomegalovirus exposure and HLA in healthy donors. Study-wide results and caveats: Generally TCR sequences proved uncommon, though certain public TCRs appeared in numerous donors.

This clone has a handful of counts. Antigen: not known. Primers for the PCR totalled 60 Vbeta and 13 Jbeta. The method was immunoSEQ multiplex PCR; TCRdb's version includes in-frame clones alone and lacks a portion of them. The top ten hold approximately 1.8% of the sample, which has some 130,000 clones, just under 80% seen once. V lost 4 bases to trimming and J lost 0 bases, with 12 bases between them. CDR3 size: 15 residues. In germline, CDR1 is MNHEY, CDR2 SVGAGI. The sequencing sample was made of PBMCs. The chain recombines TRBV6-5 with TRBJ1-2, with TRBD1 as a possible D gene (6 bases). The source of this sequence is a woman aged 40 to 50 in good health and CMV-seronegative. CDR3 in DNA: TGTGCCAGCAGTTGGCAGGGGTCGGCTAACTATGGCTACACCTTC. Residues: CASSWQGSANYGYTF.